This T cell receptor (beta chain) is drawn from a study of T-cell memory formation after mild COVID-19. Findings and caveats of the study: Second-wave clones reaching peak frequency on day 37 lacked confirmed SARS-CoV-2 specificity. Clones contracting day 15 to 85 were balanced CD4/CD8; later expanders leaned CD4+.

TCRdb redid the calling of the 5' RACE reads with MiXCR, one entry per CDR3 protein. Of roughly 340,000 distinct CDR3 sequences listed, approximately 16% were seen once; the top ten hold about 22%. This clonotype was counted many times. The target antigen is unknown. The clonotype comes from a young man who had mild COVID-19 (a few samples of this study predate the infection). Cell type and time point are not known. Material for sequencing was PBMCs or a T cell subset sorted from them (not recorded which).

This CDR3 is CASSRNGPDEQFF. The CDR3 DNA reads as TGTGCCAGCAGCCGTAACGGACCCGATGAGCAGTTCTTC. The chain carries TRBV11-2 and TRBJ2-1; D unresolved. The CDR3 length is 13 residues. Germline V gene lookup returns CDR1 SGHAT and CDR2 FQNNGV. V was clipped by 5 bases and J by 8 bases, with 13 bases between them.